A single sample is the source of the 12 T cell receptor beta chains below, sequenced in a study of T cell responses to AZD1222 COVID-19 vaccine. Produced via immunoSEQ multiplex PCR; TCRdb's table is partial and in-frame only. The sample lists roughly 180,000 clones, about 89% occurring once. Sequenced here: peripheral blood, sampled on day 0 of AZD1222 vaccination. These receptors were collected from an adult in good health.

This chain uses TRBV6-4 with TRBJ2-7; D is uncertain. The CDR3 totals 15 residues. The germline V and J ends were trimmed by 3 bases and 2 bases, with 14 bases remaining between them. The germline V gene encodes CDR1 MRHNA and CDR2 SNTAGT. CDR3 protein: CASSEQALSTYEQYF. The CDR3 DNA reads TGTGCCAGCAGTGAGCAGGCGCTGTCAACCTACGAGCAGTACTTC.

This chain joins TRBV7-9 and TRBJ1-1; D is uncertain. Looked up from germline, CDR1 is SEHNR and CDR2 is FQNEAQ (reference sequence). V was shortened by 3 bases and J by 0 bases, with 5 bases between the two germline ends. CDR3 length: 13 amino acids. The CDR3 coding sequence is TGTGCCAGCAGCTTTGCCTTGAACACTGAAGCTTTCTTT. Translation gives CASSFALNTEAFF. The entire variable domain, with the rest obtained from reference TRBV7-9 and TRBJ1-1, is as follows: DTGVSQNPRHKITKRGQNVTFRCDPISEHNRLYWYRQTLGQGPEFLTYFQNEAQLEKSRLLSDRFSAERPKGSFSTLEIQRTEQGDSAMYLCASSFALNTEAFFGQGTRLTVV.

V is TRBV11-3 and J is TRBJ1-5, with D maybe TRBD1 (5 bases). The germline CDR1 and CDR2 sequences are SGHNT and YENEEA. This CDR3 comprises 19 residues. Trimming left V 5 bases short and J 2 bases short, with 25 bases between. The CDR3 sequence is CASSQPGPGGTAGNQPQHF. In nucleotides, the CDR3 is TGTGCCAGCAGCCAACCGGGACCCGGAGGTACGGCCGGCAATCAGCCCCAGCATTTT.

The chain combines TRBV10-1 with TRBJ2-7; no reliable D call. The CDR3 runs to 15 residues. The germline V gene encodes CDR1 WNHNN and CDR2 SYGVQD (reference sequence). Trimming cost V 0 bases and J 2 bases, with 11 bases left between them. CDR3 coding DNA: TGCGCCAGCAGTGAGTCGACGCACCTGACCTACGAGCAGTACTTC. Protein sequence: CASSESTHLTYEQYF.

The chain is built from TRBV18 and TRBJ1-5; D ambiguous. This CDR3 has 13 residues. V shed 2 bases and J shed 6 bases, with 8 bases lying between them. Germline V lookup: CDR1 KGHSH, CDR2 LQKENI. The CDR3 here is CASSPSGGQPQHF. Here the CDR3 DNA reads TGTGCCAGCTCACCATCAGGTGGTCAGCCCCAGCATTTT.

The genes are TRBV7-6 and TRBJ2-7; D is unclear. Germline values: CDR1 SGHVS, CDR2 FNYEAQ. This CDR3 is 15 amino acids long. V lost 2 bases, J lost 0 bases, and 11 bases lay in between. CDR3 loop: CASSLSGPSSYEQYF. The DNA for the CDR3 is TGTGCCAGCAGCTTAAGTGGTCCTTCCTCCTACGAGCAGTACTTC.

The gene calls are TRBV24-1 and TRBJ2-2; D unclear. This CDR3 spans 12 amino acids. The V end lost 2 bases, the J end lost 3 bases, and 0 bases lay between the germline ends. Germline V gene lookup returns CDR1 KGHDR and CDR2 SFDVKD. CDR3 loop: CATSDYTGELFF. CDR3 coding DNA: TGTGCCACCAGTGATTACACCGGGGAGCTGTTTTTT.

The sample holds one count of this clone. This rearrangement joins TRBV6-2 or TRBV6-3 to TRBJ2-7, with TRBD1 as a possible D gene (5 bases). Germline CDR1 reads MNHEY; CDR2 reads SVGEGT. The CDR3 sequence is 16 residues long. The ends were cut back, 0 bases at V and 4 bases at J, with 16 bases in the middle. The CDR3 here is CASSYSMSGQGYEQYF. DNA for the CDR3: TGTGCCAGCAGTTACTCGATGTCGGGTCAGGGTTACGAGCAGTACTTC.

As regards this clone: One end of the junction does not line up with germline, which may come from a read error. Other DNA sequences from this sample encode an identical CDR3 as well. The chain links TRBV7-6 to TRBJ2-3; 12 bases are shared with TRBD2. The CDR3 has 16 residues. CDR1 is SGHVS, CDR2 FNYEAQ, per germline. The CDR3 DNA is TGTGCCAGCAGCTCCCGACTAGCGGGAGAGGGAGATACACAGTATTTT. Residues: CASSSRLAGEGDTQYF.

This chain joins TRBV21-1 and TRBJ1-4; no check of the table's D call, TRBD1, against the DNA was made. TRBV21-1 is annotated as a pseudogene. This CDR3 has 16 residues. The CDR3 nucleotides are TGTGCCAGCAGCATCTTAGGGACAGGCGAGGTGGAAAAACTGTTTTTT. Protein product: CASSILGTGEVEKLFF.

The chain joins TRBV14 to TRBJ2-7; D uncertain. V lost 5 bases, J lost 4 bases, and 9 bases lay in between. The CDR3 has 12 residues. Per the germline V gene, CDR1 is SGHDN and CDR2 is FVKESK. As DNA, the CDR3 is TGTGCCAGCAGCGAGCAGGTATACGAGCAGTACTTC. The encoded protein is CASSEQVYEQYF.

This clone appeared a single time. The rearrangement links TRBV5-1 to TRBJ2-5; 9 bases are a match to TRBD2. Germline CDR1 SGHRS, CDR2 YFSETQ. J lost 5 bases, V lost 4 bases, and 21 bases had no gene match. The CDR3 loop spans 19 amino acids. CDR3: CASSPEGRAGGMVVETQYF. The DNA of the CDR3 is TGCGCCAGCAGCCCCGAGGGGCGTGCGGGGGGGATGGTTGTGGAGACCCAGTACTTC.